These T cell receptor beta chains were read from a single sample in a study of cytomegalovirus exposure and HLA in healthy donors. Measured with immunoSEQ multiplex PCR; TCRdb has only the in-frame clones, and not every one. The sample holds tens of thousands of clones; over 75% are singletons and the top ten take 1% to 1.5%. The sequencing sample was made of PBMCs. The receptors come from a girl aged 2 to 10 in good health and CMV-seropositive. Each CDR3 is given without its conserved first and last residue. Only part of the rows carry a size: once, few, many, or a class if the clone is expanded.

clone_size	v_call	j_call	cdr3_aa
.	TRBV5-8	TRBJ2-2	ASSHGTSPNTGELF
.	TRBV11-2	TRBJ2-7	ASSLVPSDEQY
once	TRBV29-1	TRBJ2-3	SVEFGGADTQY
few	TRBV28	TRBJ1-2	ASSSPIRTLEDGYT
once	TRBV5-1	TRBJ2-3	ASSLQSSLGGLNTQY
.	TRBV29-1	TRBJ1-2	SVGGHAYGYT
.	TRBV5-1	TRBJ2-7	ASRTGTSGSYEQY
.	TRBV27	TRBJ2-3	ASSLRAGVVSDTQY
.	TRBV27	TRBJ1-1	ASSLSTVVNTEAF
.	TRBV27	TRBJ2-1	ASSLGLGWSYNEQF